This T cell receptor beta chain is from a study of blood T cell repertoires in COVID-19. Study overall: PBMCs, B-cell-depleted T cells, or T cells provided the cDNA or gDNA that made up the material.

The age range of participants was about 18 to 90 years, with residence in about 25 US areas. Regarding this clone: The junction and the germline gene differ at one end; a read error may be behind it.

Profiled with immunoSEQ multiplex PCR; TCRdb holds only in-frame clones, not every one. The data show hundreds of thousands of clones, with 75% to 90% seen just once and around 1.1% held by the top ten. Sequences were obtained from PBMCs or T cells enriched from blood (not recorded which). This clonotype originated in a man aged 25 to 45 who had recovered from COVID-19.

The CDR3 nucleotides read TGTGCCAGCAGCCCCCTAGGCGGCGGGCTGCTTTTTTTT. This codes for CASSPLGGGLLFF. The chain couples TRBV9 to TRBJ1-6; no firm D call. CDR3 size: 13 residues. Germline CDR1 is SGDLS and CDR2 is YYNGEE.